Here is one T cell receptor (beta chain) with its context. At the DNA level, this CDR3 is encoded by other sequences in the same sample as well. This CDR3 contains 14 residues. Germline lookup yields CDR1 MNHEY and CDR2 SMNVEV (reference sequence). J lost 3 bases, V lost 2 bases, and 0 bases had no gene match. The naive CD8 subset, CD45RO-negative cells positively selected for CCR7, excluded terminally differentiated effector memory CD45RA+ cells. This specimen comes from a study of shared clonotypes between healthy human individuals. TCRdb's copy holds only in-frame clones and misses some; the assay was immunoSEQ multiplex PCR. The repertoire holds about 2 million clones, with around 96% as singletons.

The TCR originated in a man younger than 35 in good health. This chain links TRBV27 with TRBJ2-1, with 8 bases aligning to TRBD2. Sequenced input: naive CD8+ T cells sorted from blood. CDR3 loop: CASSLSGGYNEQFF. CDR3 sequence (DNA): TGTGCCAGCAGTTTAAGCGGGGGCTACAATGAGCAGTTCTTC.